The rows below give T cell receptor beta chains drawn from one sample of a study of shared clonotypes between healthy human individuals. Data came from immunoSEQ multiplex PCR; TCRdb stores just in-frame clones and leaves some out. The sample carries 2 million to 2.5 million clones, about 92% recorded once. The sample was naive CD8+ T cells from PBMCs. The receptor source for this set is a young man in good health. Some clones in this sample may be carry-over from other donors' samples. Both conserved end residues are part of each CDR3.

cdr3_length: 15
j_call: TRBJ1-2
v_call: TRBV7-9
cdr3_aa: CASSLSDRANYGYTF

cdr3_length: 14
j_call: TRBJ2-7
v_call: TRBV2
cdr3_aa: CASSGLAELYEQYF

cdr3_length: 16
j_call: TRBJ2-3
v_call: TRBV7-8
cdr3_aa: CASSLTGSTSTDTQYF

cdr3_length: 15
j_call: TRBJ2-5
v_call: TRBV29-1
cdr3_aa: CSVEDPGGGQETQYF

cdr3_length: 15
j_call: TRBJ2-7
v_call: TRBV7-7
cdr3_aa: CASSLVLQGDHEQYF

cdr3_length: 17
j_call: TRBJ2-2
v_call: TRBV9
cdr3_aa: CASSGTGTGGRTGELFF

cdr3_length: 12
j_call: TRBJ2-1
v_call: TRBV29-1
cdr3_aa: CSVEPSGDEQFF

cdr3_length: 14
j_call: TRBJ2-7
v_call: TRBV7-9
cdr3_aa: CASSSTGPTDEQYF

cdr3_length: 14
j_call: TRBJ2-7
v_call: TRBV9
cdr3_aa: CASSVRDSPYEQYF

cdr3_length: 13
j_call: TRBJ1-1
v_call: TRBV10-2
cdr3_aa: CASSDLGYTEAFF

cdr3_length: 15
j_call: TRBJ2-2
v_call: TRBV6-5
cdr3_aa: CASSYTAGVVGELFF

cdr3_length: 16
j_call: TRBJ2-5
v_call: TRBV28
cdr3_aa: CASSLNREGAEETQYF

cdr3_length: 15
j_call: TRBJ2-6
v_call: TRBV9
cdr3_aa: CASSSASGGANVLTF

cdr3_length: 15
j_call: TRBJ2-7
v_call: TRBV14
cdr3_aa: CASSIRGGPGPEQYF

cdr3_length: 13
j_call: TRBJ1-2
v_call: TRBV9
cdr3_aa: CASSVGLQRGYTF

cdr3_length: 16
j_call: TRBJ2-5
v_call: TRBV29-1
cdr3_aa: CSASPLPGNWGETQYF

cdr3_length: 14
j_call: TRBJ1-2
v_call: TRBV27
cdr3_aa: CASSFTENLYGYTF

cdr3_length: 15
j_call: TRBJ2-3
v_call: TRBV29-1
cdr3_aa: CSAKRTSVSTDTQYF

cdr3_length: 13
j_call: TRBJ2-7
v_call: TRBV18
cdr3_aa: CASSPLDTYEQYF

cdr3_length: 17
j_call: TRBJ2-2
v_call: TRBV27
cdr3_aa: CASSSRTSGVNTGELFF

cdr3_length: 14
j_call: TRBJ2-5
v_call: TRBV27
cdr3_aa: CASSDGGIQETQYF

cdr3_length: 17
j_call: TRBJ2-1
v_call: TRBV4-1
cdr3_aa: CASSQPNQGTIENEQFF

cdr3_length: 16
j_call: TRBJ2-7
v_call: TRBV9
cdr3_aa: CASSGGLAGEVYEQYF

cdr3_length: 14
j_call: TRBJ2-7
v_call: TRBV11-2
cdr3_aa: CASSWIRDSYEQYF

cdr3_length: 13
j_call: TRBJ2-1
v_call: TRBV5-8
cdr3_aa: CASHRDLYNEQFF

cdr3_length: 16
j_call: TRBJ1-4
v_call: TRBV7-9
cdr3_aa: CASSLSILQADEKLFF

cdr3_length: 15
j_call: TRBJ2-1
v_call: TRBV7-6
cdr3_aa: CASSWGTSFRNEQFF

cdr3_length: 15
j_call: TRBJ2-1
v_call: TRBV7-9
cdr3_aa: CASRHGLAGANEQFF

cdr3_length: 15
j_call: TRBJ2-7
v_call: TRBV7-6
cdr3_aa: CASSPGTSGADEQYF

cdr3_length: 16
j_call: TRBJ1-5
v_call: TRBV7-9
cdr3_aa: CASSLSGAYSNQPQHF

cdr3_length: 12
j_call: TRBJ2-7
v_call: TRBV11-2
cdr3_aa: CASSLTVYEQYF

cdr3_length: 13
j_call: TRBJ1-6
v_call: TRBV30
cdr3_aa: CAWSSWDNSPLHF

cdr3_length: 13
j_call: TRBJ2-5
v_call: TRBV2
cdr3_aa: CARDRMGDPAQYF

cdr3_length: 18
j_call: TRBJ2-6
v_call: TRBV5-4
cdr3_aa: CASSLGTGMYSGANVLTF

cdr3_length: 17
j_call: TRBJ2-2
v_call: TRBV6-1
cdr3_aa: CASSERSATSDTGELFF

cdr3_length: 17
j_call: TRBJ2-1
v_call: TRBV7-9
cdr3_aa: CASRKVGQGGMYNEQFF

cdr3_length: 17
j_call: TRBJ2-1
v_call: TRBV9
cdr3_aa: CASSVGKWAWSYNEQFF

cdr3_length: 15
j_call: TRBJ2-2
v_call: TRBV5-4
cdr3_aa: CASSLASAVAGELFF

cdr3_length: 16
j_call: TRBJ2-2
v_call: TRBV6-5
cdr3_aa: CASSYSQRRVAGELFF

cdr3_length: 14
j_call: TRBJ2-2
v_call: TRBV11-3
cdr3_aa: CASSPYNEGGELFF

cdr3_length: 12
j_call: TRBJ2-7
v_call: TRBV5-6
cdr3_aa: CASSLGLAEQYF

cdr3_length: 15
j_call: TRBJ2-7
v_call: TRBV7-8
cdr3_aa: CASSARAGQLYEQYF

cdr3_length: 15
j_call: TRBJ2-3
v_call: TRBV7-8
cdr3_aa: CASSPTSGWQDTQYF

cdr3_length: 15
j_call: TRBJ2-4
v_call: TRBV28
cdr3_aa: CASSLLWEAKNIQYF

cdr3_length: 13
j_call: TRBJ1-5
v_call: TRBV28
cdr3_aa: CASSLRVNQPQHF

cdr3_length: 14
j_call: TRBJ1-1
v_call: TRBV27
cdr3_aa: CASNPVGSRTEAFF

cdr3_length: 12
j_call: TRBJ2-7
v_call: TRBV19
cdr3_aa: CASTDGVYEQYF

cdr3_length: 14
j_call: TRBJ1-5
v_call: TRBV19
cdr3_aa: CASRKTGGDQPQHF

cdr3_length: 14
j_call: TRBJ1-1
v_call: TRBV6-5
cdr3_aa: CASSIRQGNTEAFF

cdr3_length: 15
j_call: TRBJ2-7
v_call: TRBV9
cdr3_aa: CASSVEGRVMDEQYF

cdr3_length: 14
j_call: TRBJ2-2
v_call: TRBV27
cdr3_aa: CASASRAGAGELFF

cdr3_length: 13
j_call: TRBJ2-7
v_call: TRBV6-6
cdr3_aa: CASSYWESYEQYF

cdr3_length: 16
j_call: TRBJ2-3
v_call: TRBV30
cdr3_aa: CAWSTVREGDTDTQYF